The rows below give T cell receptor beta chains drawn from one sample of a study of beta chain features in type 1 diabetes. Sequenced by immunoSEQ multiplex PCR; TCRdb stores in-frame clones only, minus some. The sample yields around 300,000 clones, about 8.5% seen once. What was sequenced was central memory CD4+ T cells from blood. Receptors originate from a woman aged 18-35 years in good health. The CDR3 runs from the conserved cysteine through the conserved F or W. A D gene is named only where the DNA matches it firmly. Part of the rows lack a size; the others show once, few, many or a class for expanded clones.

d_call: NA; clone_size: NA; v_call: TRBV7-7; j_call: TRBJ2-2; cdr3_aa: CASRRGVNTGELFF; cdr3_nt: TGTGCCAGCAGAAGGGGGGTGAACACCGGGGAGCTGTTTTTT
d_call: TRBD2; clone_size: few; v_call: TRBV5-4; j_call: TRBJ2-2; cdr3_aa: CASSATSGRTGELFF; cdr3_nt: TGTGCCAGCAGCGCTACTAGCGGGAGAACCGGGGAGCTGTTTTTT
d_call: NA; clone_size: few; v_call: TRBV7-6; j_call: TRBJ2-3; cdr3_aa: CASRGGVGTDTQYF; cdr3_nt: TGTGCCAGCAGGGGGGGTGTGGGCACAGATACGCAGTATTTT
d_call: NA; clone_size: NA; v_call: TRBV7-8; j_call: TRBJ1-1; cdr3_aa: CASSLLGSTEAFF; cdr3_nt: TGTGCCAGCAGCTTATTGGGAAGCACTGAAGCTTTCTTT
d_call: NA; clone_size: NA; v_call: TRBV5-6; j_call: TRBJ2-5; cdr3_aa: CASSLEWEAQETQYF; cdr3_nt: TGTGCCAGCAGCTTGGAGTGGGAGGCCCAAGAGACCCAGTACTTC
d_call: NA; clone_size: NA; v_call: TRBV2; j_call: TRBJ1-3; cdr3_aa: CASRYGSSGNTIYF; cdr3_nt: TGTGCCAGCCGGTACGGGAGCTCTGGAAACACCATATATTTT
d_call: TRBD1; clone_size: few; v_call: TRBV4-1; j_call: TRBJ1-1; cdr3_aa: CASSQARPGQGARTEAFF; cdr3_nt: TGCGCCAGCAGCCAAGCGCGACCGGGACAGGGGGCGCGCACTGAAGCTTTCTTT
d_call: TRBD1; clone_size: few; v_call: TRBV7-2; j_call: TRBJ2-4; cdr3_aa: CASRQGAKNIQYF; cdr3_nt: TGTGCCAGCCGACAGGGGGCCAAAAACATTCAGTACTTC
d_call: TRBD2; clone_size: NA; v_call: TRBV6-5; j_call: TRBJ2-3; cdr3_aa: CASSYSGRAQDTQYF; cdr3_nt: TGTGCCAGCAGCTACAGCGGGAGGGCACAGGATACGCAGTATTTT
d_call: TRBD1; clone_size: few; v_call: TRBV2; j_call: TRBJ2-1; cdr3_aa: CASSDSGQGYNEQFF; cdr3_nt: TGTGCCAGCAGTGATTCGGGACAGGGCTACAATGAGCAGTTCTTC
d_call: TRBD1; clone_size: NA; v_call: TRBV2; j_call: TRBJ1-6; cdr3_aa: CASRASGTGASPLHF; cdr3_nt: TGTGCCAGCAGGGCTTCCGGGACAGGGGCTTCACCCCTCCACTTT
d_call: NA; clone_size: many; v_call: TRBV6-6; j_call: TRBJ1-2; cdr3_aa: CASSEGWGRTNYGYTF; cdr3_nt: TGTGCCAGCAGCGAGGGGTGGGGGCGTACTAACTATGGCTACACCTTC
d_call: TRBD2; clone_size: many; v_call: TRBV5-4; j_call: TRBJ2-3; cdr3_aa: CASSLDAGESDTQYF; cdr3_nt: TGTGCCAGCAGCTTGGATGCGGGGGAATCAGATACGCAGTATTTT
d_call: NA; clone_size: many; v_call: TRBV18; j_call: TRBJ2-1; cdr3_aa: CASSTSPGGGYEQFF; cdr3_nt: TGTGCCAGCTCAACGTCGCCCGGAGGGGGCTATGAGCAGTTCTTC
d_call: NA; clone_size: few; v_call: TRBV5-1; j_call: TRBJ2-4; cdr3_aa: CASSLDPGTKNIQYF; cdr3_nt: TGCGCCAGCAGCTTGGATCCGGGAACCAAAAACATTCAGTACTTC
d_call: NA; clone_size: few; v_call: TRBV5-1; j_call: TRBJ1-2; cdr3_aa: CASSPTGGPDYGYTF; cdr3_nt: TGCGCCAGCAGCCCGACCGGGGGCCCAGACTATGGCTACACCTTC
d_call: TRBD2; clone_size: few; v_call: TRBV2; j_call: TRBJ2-1; cdr3_aa: CASSVTSGEYNEQFF; cdr3_nt: TGTGCCAGCAGTGTAACTAGCGGAGAGTACAATGAGCAGTTCTTC
d_call: TRBD1; clone_size: few; v_call: TRBV9; j_call: TRBJ2-7; cdr3_aa: CASSVGRGTRSDEQYF; cdr3_nt: TGTGCCAGCAGCGTCGGCAGGGGGACCAGGTCTGACGAGCAGTACTTC
d_call: NA; clone_size: NA; v_call: TRBV6-5; j_call: TRBJ1-2; cdr3_aa: CASSYPGTYGYTF; cdr3_nt: TGTGCCAGCAGTTACCCAGGGACCTATGGCTACACCTTC
d_call: NA; clone_size: few; v_call: TRBV7-3; j_call: TRBJ1-2; cdr3_aa: CASSARGYGYTF; cdr3_nt: TGTGCCAGCAGCGCCCGTGGCTATGGCTACACCTTC
d_call: NA; clone_size: NA; v_call: TRBV6-6; j_call: TRBJ2-1; cdr3_aa: CASSNWAGLTNEQFF; cdr3_nt: TGTGCCAGCAGTAACTGGGCAGGGTTAACCAATGAGCAGTTCTTC
d_call: TRBD2; clone_size: many; v_call: TRBV6-5; j_call: TRBJ2-7; cdr3_aa: CASSSSGRAGEQYF; cdr3_nt: TGTGCCAGCAGTTCAAGCGGGAGGGCCGGCGAGCAGTACTTC
d_call: NA; clone_size: NA; v_call: TRBV5-8; j_call: TRBJ1-1; cdr3_aa: CASSLGFGKNTEAFF; cdr3_nt: TGTGCCAGCAGCTTGGGGTTTGGCAAGAACACTGAAGCTTTCTTT
d_call: TRBD1; clone_size: few; v_call: TRBV2; j_call: TRBJ2-7; cdr3_aa: CASRRDRSIYEQYF; cdr3_nt: TGTGCCAGCAGACGGGACAGGAGTATCTACGAGCAGTACTTC
d_call: NA; clone_size: many; v_call: TRBV2; j_call: TRBJ2-3; cdr3_aa: CASSWTEPSTDTQYF; cdr3_nt: TGTGCCAGCAGTTGGACAGAGCCTAGCACAGATACGCAGTATTTT
d_call: TRBD2; clone_size: few; v_call: TRBV6-5; j_call: TRBJ2-3; cdr3_aa: CASRVIAGGPNTQYF; cdr3_nt: TGTGCCAGCAGGGTAATAGCGGGGGGGCCGAATACGCAGTATTTT
d_call: NA; clone_size: few; v_call: TRBV6-1; j_call: TRBJ2-7; cdr3_aa: CASSAPRTYEQYF; cdr3_nt: TGTGCCAGCAGTGCCCCCCGGACCTACGAGCAGTACTTC
d_call: NA; clone_size: few; v_call: TRBV9; j_call: TRBJ2-2; cdr3_aa: CASSSDSSANTGELFF; cdr3_nt: TGTGCCAGCAGCTCAGACAGCTCCGCGAACACCGGGGAGCTGTTTTTT
d_call: NA; clone_size: NA; v_call: TRBV28; j_call: TRBJ1-2; cdr3_aa: CASSPGTEVYGYTF; cdr3_nt: TGTGCCAGCAGTCCCGGGACCGAGGTTTATGGCTACACCTTC
d_call: TRBD2; clone_size: few; v_call: TRBV19; j_call: TRBJ2-7; cdr3_aa: CATTGGSHEQYF; cdr3_nt: TGTGCCACCACGGGAGGGAGCCACGAGCAGTACTTC
d_call: NA; clone_size: NA; v_call: TRBV11-3; j_call: TRBJ2-1; cdr3_aa: CASRQDGRVGFYNEQFF; cdr3_nt: TGTGCCAGCAGACAAGACGGCAGGGTAGGGTTCTACAATGAGCAGTTCTTC
d_call: NA; clone_size: NA; v_call: TRBV2; j_call: TRBJ2-4; cdr3_aa: CASKTTKNIQYF; cdr3_nt: TGTGCCAGCAAGACTACCAAAAACATTCAGTACTTC
d_call: TRBD1; clone_size: few; v_call: TRBV30; j_call: TRBJ2-7; cdr3_aa: CAGRLRGQRTYEQYF; cdr3_nt: TGTGCCGGAAGACTCCGGGGACAGCGAACCTACGAGCAGTACTTC
d_call: NA; clone_size: many; v_call: TRBV7-9; j_call: TRBJ2-2; cdr3_aa: CASSLSTGELFF; cdr3_nt: TGTGCCAGCAGCTTATCCACCGGGGAGCTGTTTTTT
d_call: TRBD1; clone_size: NA; v_call: TRBV7-9; j_call: TRBJ1-1; cdr3_aa: CASSVRGVEAFF; cdr3_nt: TGTGCCAGCAGCGTCAGGGGGGTTGAAGCTTTCTTT
d_call: TRBD2; clone_size: few; v_call: TRBV18; j_call: TRBJ2-7; cdr3_aa: CASSPPRGAGYEQYF; cdr3_nt: TGTGCCAGCTCACCACCGCGGGGGGCGGGATACGAGCAGTACTTC
d_call: NA; clone_size: NA; v_call: TRBV19; j_call: TRBJ1-2; cdr3_aa: CASSIGAASYGYTF; cdr3_nt: TGTGCCAGTAGTATAGGGGCAGCAAGCTATGGCTACACCTTC
d_call: NA; clone_size: many; v_call: TRBV13; j_call: TRBJ1-3; cdr3_aa: CASSFSGHLSGNTIYF; cdr3_nt: TGTGCCAGCAGCTTCTCTGGCCACCTCTCTGGAAACACCATATATTTT
d_call: NA; clone_size: NA; v_call: TRBV5-1; j_call: TRBJ1-1; cdr3_aa: CASSIDRNTEAFF; cdr3_nt: TGCGCCAGCAGCATCGACAGGAACACTGAAGCTTTCTTT
d_call: NA; clone_size: NA; v_call: TRBV4-3; j_call: TRBJ1-6; cdr3_aa: CASSQSPLILPLHF; cdr3_nt: TGCGCCAGCAGCCAGAGCCCTTTGATTCTACCCCTCCACTTT
d_call: NA; clone_size: NA; v_call: TRBV5-1; j_call: TRBJ2-2; cdr3_aa: CASSLELTGELFF; cdr3_nt: TGCGCCAGCAGCTTGGAACTAACCGGGGAGCTGTTTTTT
d_call: NA; clone_size: NA; v_call: TRBV18; j_call: TRBJ1-1; cdr3_aa: CASSPREGRTEAFF; cdr3_nt: TGTGCCAGCTCACCGCGGGAGGGACGGACTGAAGCTTTCTTT
d_call: TRBD1; clone_size: few; v_call: TRBV7-2; j_call: TRBJ1-4; cdr3_aa: CASSPNRGNEKLFF; cdr3_nt: TGTGCCAGCAGCCCAAACAGGGGGAATGAAAAACTGTTTTTT
d_call: NA; clone_size: many; v_call: TRBV7-9; j_call: TRBJ2-3; cdr3_aa: CASSTSQAADTQYF; cdr3_nt: TGTGCCAGCAGCACCTCACAGGCTGCGGATACGCAGTATTTT
d_call: TRBD2; clone_size: NA; v_call: TRBV10-2; j_call: TRBJ2-7; cdr3_aa: CASRGGSRNEQYF; cdr3_nt: TGCGCCAGCAGAGGCGGGAGCCGGAACGAGCAGTACTTC
d_call: TRBD1; clone_size: many; v_call: TRBV10-3; j_call: TRBJ2-2; cdr3_aa: CAIGETGSGTGELFF; cdr3_nt: TGTGCCATCGGCGAGACAGGGTCGGGCACCGGGGAGCTGTTTTTT
d_call: NA; clone_size: few; v_call: TRBV28; j_call: TRBJ2-5; cdr3_aa: CASSLGRGPETQYF; cdr3_nt: TGTGCCAGCAGTTTGGGAAGGGGACCGGAGACCCAGTACTTC
d_call: TRBD1; clone_size: NA; v_call: TRBV5-6; j_call: TRBJ1-2; cdr3_aa: CASSLWTGVYGYTF; cdr3_nt: TGTGCCAGCAGCTTATGGACAGGGGTCTATGGCTACACCTTC
d_call: NA; clone_size: NA; v_call: TRBV4-3; j_call: TRBJ1-5; cdr3_aa: CASSQGSTGFQPQHF; cdr3_nt: TGCGCCAGCAGCCAAGGCTCCACAGGGTTCCAGCCCCAGCATTTT
d_call: NA; clone_size: NA; v_call: TRBV4-2; j_call: TRBJ1-5; cdr3_aa: CASSQDEDQPQHF; cdr3_nt: TGTGCCAGCAGCCAAGATGAGGATCAGCCCCAGCATTTT
d_call: TRBD1; clone_size: NA; v_call: TRBV7-3; j_call: TRBJ1-1; cdr3_aa: CASSSTGDEEAFF; cdr3_nt: TGTGCCAGCAGCTCGACAGGGGACGAGGAAGCTTTCTTT
d_call: NA; clone_size: few; v_call: TRBV25-1; j_call: TRBJ1-2; cdr3_aa: CASSPTGQGHEGYTF; cdr3_nt: TGTGCCAGCAGCCCGACGGGCCAGGGCCACGAAGGCTACACCTTC
d_call: TRBD2; clone_size: few; v_call: TRBV6-5; j_call: TRBJ2-1; cdr3_aa: CASRRTSGGANEQFF; cdr3_nt: TGTGCCAGCAGGAGGACTAGCGGGGGGGCCAATGAGCAGTTCTTC
d_call: NA; clone_size: many; v_call: TRBV7-9; j_call: TRBJ2-7; cdr3_aa: CASSRNTGYEQYF; cdr3_nt: TGTGCCAGCAGCCGAAATACAGGCTACGAGCAGTACTTC
d_call: NA; clone_size: NA; v_call: TRBV4-3; j_call: TRBJ2-3; cdr3_aa: CASSQAVADTQYF; cdr3_nt: TGCGCCAGCAGCCAAGCCGTGGCAGATACGCAGTATTTT
d_call: TRBD2; clone_size: NA; v_call: TRBV6-5; j_call: TRBJ2-1; cdr3_aa: CASSYSRAGGNNEQFF; cdr3_nt: TGTGCCAGCAGTTACTCAAGAGCGGGAGGCAATAATGAGCAGTTCTTC
d_call: NA; clone_size: many; v_call: TRBV18; j_call: TRBJ2-1; cdr3_aa: CASSHQTGHNEQFF; cdr3_nt: TGTGCCAGCTCACACCAGACTGGCCACAATGAGCAGTTCTTC
d_call: TRBD1; clone_size: NA; v_call: TRBV28; j_call: TRBJ1-6; cdr3_aa: CASSLRTQGAGSPLHF; cdr3_nt: TGTGCCAGCAGTCTCCGAACACAGGGGGCAGGTTCACCCCTCCACTTT